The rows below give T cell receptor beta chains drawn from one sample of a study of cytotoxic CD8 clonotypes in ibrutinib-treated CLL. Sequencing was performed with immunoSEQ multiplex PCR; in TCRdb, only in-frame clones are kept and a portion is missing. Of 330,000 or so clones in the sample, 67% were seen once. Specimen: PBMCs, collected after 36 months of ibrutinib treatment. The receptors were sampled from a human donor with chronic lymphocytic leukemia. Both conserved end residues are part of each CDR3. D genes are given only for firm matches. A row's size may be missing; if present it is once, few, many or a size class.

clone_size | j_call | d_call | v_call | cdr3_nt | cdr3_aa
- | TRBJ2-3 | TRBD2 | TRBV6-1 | TGTGCCAGCACAACTAGCGGGGCCGTAGATACGCAGTATTTT | CASTTSGAVDTQYF
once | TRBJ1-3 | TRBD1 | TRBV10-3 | TGTGCCATCAGCGAACAGGGGCTCGGAAACACCATATATTTT | CAISEQGLGNTIYF
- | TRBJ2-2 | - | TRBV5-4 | TGTGCCAGCAGCTTGGACCCAGGGTATTACACCGGGGAGTTGTTTTTT | CASSLDPGYYTGELFF
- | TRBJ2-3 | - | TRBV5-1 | TGCGCCAGCAGCTTGGACGCAGCTACGCAGTATTTT | CASSLDAATQYF
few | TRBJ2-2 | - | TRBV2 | TGTGCCAGCAGTCTACGTGGTGGCGGGGAGCTGTTTTTT | CASSLRGGGELFF
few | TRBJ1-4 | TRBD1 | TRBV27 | TGTGCCAGAAGGACAGGGCGGGAAAAACTGTTTTTT | CARRTGREKLFF
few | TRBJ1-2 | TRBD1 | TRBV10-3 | TGTGCCATCAGTGAGTCTTCGACAGGGAGCTATGGCTACACCTTC | CAISESSTGSYGYTF
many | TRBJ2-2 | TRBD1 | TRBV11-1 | TGTGCCAGCAGCCCAGCACAGGGGAAGGTCACCGGGGAGCTGTTTTTT | CASSPAQGKVTGELFF
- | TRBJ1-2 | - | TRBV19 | TGTGCCAGTAGTGGCAGCCGGGACGGAGGCTATGGCTACACCTTC | CASSGSRDGGYGYTF
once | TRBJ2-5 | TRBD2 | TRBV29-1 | TGCAGCGTTGAAGTAGAACTAGCGGGAGAGGGGCAAGAGACCCAGTACTTC | CSVEVELAGEGQETQYF
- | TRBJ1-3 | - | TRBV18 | TGTGCCAGCTCACTTCCGGGAGGGGGATCTGGAAACACCATATATTTT | CASSLPGGGSGNTIYF
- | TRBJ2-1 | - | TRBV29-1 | TGCAGCGGGCGGGAACTTCGCTCCTACAATGAGCAGTTCTTC | CSGRELRSYNEQFF
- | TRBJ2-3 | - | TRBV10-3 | TGTGCCATCGGATTCGGGGGTGCCTCAGGGGGCACAGATACGCAGTATTTT | CAIGFGGASGGTDTQYF
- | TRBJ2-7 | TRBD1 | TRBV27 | TGTGCCAGTGGACAGGGGCCTCACCCCTACGAGCAGTACTTC | CASGQGPHPYEQYF
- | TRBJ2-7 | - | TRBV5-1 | TGCGCCAGCAGCTTGGATGGCACAATCTACGAGCAGTACTTC | CASSLDGTIYEQYF
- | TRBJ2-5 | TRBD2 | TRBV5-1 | TGCGCCAGCACGGGGGGGCCCCAAGAGACCCAGTACTTC | CASTGGPQETQYF
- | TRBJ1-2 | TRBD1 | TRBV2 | TGTGCCAGCAGTCTCGACAGGGCGGCTAACTATGGCTACACCTTC | CASSLDRAANYGYTF
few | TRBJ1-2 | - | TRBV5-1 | TGCGCCAGCAGCTTGGGGGGCGCTAACTATGGCTACACCTTC | CASSLGGANYGYTF